The 20 T cell receptor beta chains listed next were all sequenced from one sample in a study of T-cell memory formation after mild COVID-19. In TCRdb, the 5' RACE reads were re-called with MiXCR into one record per CDR3 protein. The sample lists 98,000 or so distinct CDR3 sequences, 15% to 20% occurring once. Sequencing was performed on PBMCs or a T cell subset sorted from them (not recorded which). The origin of the receptors is a man younger than 35 who had mild COVID-19 (a few samples of this study predate the infection). Cell type and time point are not known.

The rearrangement uses TRBV5-6 and TRBJ2-3; 13 bases fit TRBD2. Trimming cost V 3 bases and J 5 bases; bases outside gene matches: 3. The germline gives CDR1 SGHDT, CDR2 YYEEEE. The CDR3 is 15 residues long. The CDR3 here is CASSSRTSGGDTQYF. CDR3 nucleotide sequence: TGTGCCAGCAGCTCCCGGACTAGCGGGGGAGATACGCAGTATTTT.

This clonotype was recorded at least ten times. The chain employs TRBV12-3 or TRBV12-4 and TRBJ2-2; 9 bases are a match to TRBD2. The CDR3 extends over 18 amino acids. V shed 5 bases, J shed 7 bases, and the junction held 17 bases outside the gene matches. CDR3 in amino acids: CASSAATLRGGLGGELFF. The CDR3 coding sequence is TGTGCCAGCAGTGCCGCGACTTTGCGGGGGGGCCTCGGCGGGGAGCTGTTTTTT.

Here the CDR3 reads CASSQPGGGQETQYF. The CDR3 DNA reads TGTGCCAGCAGCCAACCGGGGGGAGGACAAGAGACCCAGTACTTC. The J gene is TRBJ2-5, the V gene TRBV7-2; 7 bases fit TRBD2. This CDR3 has 15 residues. After removal of 5 bases from V and 2 bases from J, the junction contained 8 bases not matched to a gene. CDR1 and CDR2 from the germline V gene are SGHTA and FQGNSA.

The V call is TRBV7-2, the J call TRBJ1-4; 7 nucleotides align to TRBD1. V was pared by 5 bases and J by 5 bases, with 8 bases of the junction left unmatched. The CDR3 runs to 15 residues. Germline V lookup: CDR1 SGHTA, CDR2 FQGNSA. CDR3 region: CASSKNGQENEKLFF. The CDR3 DNA reads TGTGCCAGCAGCAAAAACGGACAGGAGAATGAAAAACTGTTTTTT. Combining the CDR3 with reference TRBV7-2 and TRBJ1-4 gives the whole variable domain GAGVSQSPSNKVTEKGKDVELRCDPISGHTALYWYRQSLGQGLEFLIYFQGNSAPDKSGLPSDRFSAERTGGSVSTLTIQRTQQEDSAVYLCASSKNGQENEKLFFGSGTQLSVL.

This rearrangement joins TRBV9 to TRBJ1-4; D perhaps matches TRBD1 (5 bases). The CDR3 loop spans 13 amino acids. Germline-derived CDR1 and CDR2 are SGDLS and YYNGEE. Trimming stripped 0 bases from V and 5 bases from J, with 5 bases between. The DNA for the CDR3 is TGTGCCAGCAGCGTAGGGGGGAATGAAAAACTGTTTTTT. Translation: CASSVGGNEKLFF.

The chain links TRBV5-5 to TRBJ2-5, with a possible D match to TRBD1 (7 bases). This CDR3 contains 16 residues. The germline gives CDR1 SGHKS, CDR2 YYEKEE (reference sequence). V gave up 1 base and J gave up 5 bases, with 18 bases separating them. The CDR3 nucleotides are TGTGCCAGCAGCTTGAGGACAGGCGGGAAGGGGGAGACCCAGTACTTC. Its protein product is CASSLRTGGKGETQYF.

Only a few counts were recorded for this clonotype. The rearrangement uses TRBV6-6 and TRBJ2-7; TRBD1 is a possible D gene (6 bases). Germline V gene lookup returns CDR1 MNHNY and CDR2 SVGAGI (reference sequence). Trimming left V 6 bases short and J 7 bases short, with 13 bases between. This CDR3 region has 12 residues. The CDR3, as DNA: TGTGCCAGCAGCCGGACAGTCGAAGAGCAGTACTTC. Protein sequence: CASSRTVEEQYF.

The genes are TRBV5-1 and TRBJ2-2, with D possibly being TRBD2 (5 bases). With 2 bases removed from V and 4 bases from J, the gap between germline ends came to 9 bases. CDR3 length: 14 residues. Germline loops: CDR1 SGHRS, CDR2 YFSETQ. CDR3 bases: TGCGCCAGCAGCTTACAAGGGAGCACCGGGGAGCTGTTTTTT. Translated: CASSLQGSTGELFF.

This clonotype was observed at least ten times. The chain carries TRBV5-8 and TRBJ1-1, with D perhaps TRBD1 (6 bases). The CDR3 runs 15 residues. V was trimmed by 1 base and J by 1 base, leaving 11 bases between them. Germline-derived CDR1 and CDR2 are SGHTS and YDEGEE. The CDR3 sequence is CASSLYGTQNTEAFF. The CDR3 DNA sequence: TGTGCCAGCAGCTTGTACGGGACACAGAACACTGAAGCTTTCTTT.

This clonotype appeared many times. V and J are TRBV11-3 and TRBJ2-5; D assignment may be TRBD1 or TRBD2 (5 bases each). The germline CDR1 and CDR2 sequences are SGHNT and YENEEA. This CDR3 has 14 amino acids. The V and J ends lost 1 base and 10 bases respectively, with 16 bases between them. For the CDR3, the DNA is TGTGCCAGCAGCTTAGGAGGGGCTAGCCATATCCAGTACTTC. Translating it yields CASSLGGASHIQYF.

This clonotype was observed a handful of times. The chain combines TRBV7-2 with TRBJ2-3; unclear D gene. From germline, CDR1 is SGHTA and CDR2 FQGNSA. V lost 4 bases and J 6 bases, leaving 8 bases between the germline ends. The CDR3 sequence is 12 residues long. The CDR3 coding sequence is TGTGCCAGCAGCTCAGGATGGGATACGCAGTATTTT. Protein sequence: CASSSGWDTQYF.

This clonotype was counted a few times. The genes are TRBV9 and TRBJ2-2; no clear D gene. The germline gives CDR1 SGDLS, CDR2 YYNGEE. Trimming removed 0 bases at V and 4 bases at J, with 10 bases between. The CDR3 extends over 15 amino acids. The CDR3 loop reads CASSVGVFSTGELFF. In nucleotides, the CDR3 is TGTGCCAGCAGCGTAGGCGTCTTTTCCACCGGGGAGCTGTTTTTT.

CDR3 loop: CATSRDAGQYYEQYF. CDR3 coding DNA: TGTGCCACCAGCAGGGACGCCGGCCAGTACTACGAGCAGTACTTC. The chain recombines TRBV15 with TRBJ2-7; the D is unclear. This CDR3 comprises 15 residues. CDR1 is LNHNV and CDR2 is YYDKDF in the germline V gene (reference sequence). V was cut by 3 bases and J by 3 bases, with 15 bases left in between.

V is TRBV5-1 and J is TRBJ2-2, with 8 bases matching TRBD1. With V trimmed by 4 bases and J by 5 bases, 13 bases remained unmatched. The CDR3 is made up of 17 amino acids. The V gene's germline CDR1 is SGHRS and CDR2 YFSETQ. CDR3 nucleotides: TGCGCCAGCAGCCCGGGACCCGGGACAGGACATACCGGGGAGCTGTTTTTT. It specifies CASSPGPGTGHTGELFF.

V and J are TRBV7-9 and TRBJ1-1; D gene ambiguous. Trimming shortened V by 5 bases and J by 0 bases, and 7 bases separated the two germline ends. The V gene's germline CDR1 is SEHNR and CDR2 FQNEAQ (reference sequence). The CDR3 extends over 13 amino acids. The CDR3 DNA reads as TGTGCCAGCAGCGCTCAGATGAACACTGAAGCTTTCTTT. Amino acids: CASSAQMNTEAFF. The complete variable domain, with remaining parts taken from reference TRBV7-9 and TRBJ1-1, reads DTGVSQNPRHKITKRGQNVTFRCDPISEHNRLYWYRQTLGQGPEFLTYFQNEAQLEKSRLLSDRFSAERPKGSFSTLEIQRTEQGDSAMYLCASSAQMNTEAFFGQGTRLTVV.

The gene calls are TRBV5-1 and TRBJ2-1; tentatively, D is TRBD1 (5 bases). The CDR3 is 13 amino acids. V was clipped by 1 base and J by 7 bases, with 9 bases between them. Germline-derived CDR1 and CDR2 are SGHRS and YFSETQ. CDR3 residues: CASSLQGRNEQFF. The DNA for the CDR3 is TGCGCCAGCAGCTTGCAGGGTAGGAATGAGCAGTTCTTC.

This chain joins TRBV5-1 and TRBJ1-1, with 7 positions matching TRBD1. Germline V gives CDR1 SGHRS, CDR2 YFSETQ. Trimming took 4 bases from V and 6 from J; bases not matched to a gene: 9. The CDR3 covers 14 residues. CDR3 loop: CASSPSKGAAEAFF. The CDR3 region has the DNA TGCGCCAGCAGCCCATCGAAGGGGGCGGCTGAAGCTTTCTTT.

This clonotype was counted only a few times. The V gene is TRBV7-9, the J gene TRBJ2-3; 9 bases map to TRBD2. The CDR3 covers 16 residues. Looked up from germline, CDR1 is SEHNR and CDR2 is FQNEAQ (reference sequence). V shed 4 bases, J shed 7 bases, and the junction held 12 bases outside the gene matches. Written as DNA, the CDR3 is TGTGCCAGCAGCTCCCAGCGGGGGGCCTCGTTCAATACGCAGTATTTT. This encodes CASSSQRGASFNTQYF.

This clonotype turned up a few times. This chain joins TRBV12-3 or TRBV12-4 and TRBJ2-3; TRBD2 matches 7 bases. There are 14 residues in the CDR3. The V and J ends lost 3 bases and 6 bases, in that order; junction bases with no gene match: 6. CDR3 sequence: CASSFKRGGDTQYF. The CDR3 bases are TGTGCCAGCAGTTTTAAGAGGGGAGGGGATACGCAGTATTTT.

V and J are TRBV5-1 and TRBJ2-5; 9 bases match TRBD2. This CDR3 has 14 residues. The trim removed 9 bases at V and 4 bases at J, leaving 10 bases unmatched. Germline V gene data show CDR1 as SGHRS and CDR2 as YFSETQ. The CDR3 DNA follows: TGCGCCACCAGGACTAGCGCCGGGGGAGAGACCCAGTACTTC. This gives the protein CATRTSAGGETQYF.